The present T cell receptor beta chain was sequenced within a study of CXCR3-negative and CXCR3-positive naive CD8 T cells. General study points: Naive subsets expressed similar surface CD5; TRB CDR3 features served to infer TCR strength. Comparison of naive cells showed more hydrophobic TRB CDR3s in CXCR3-positive than in CXCR3-negative naive cells. Both naive subsets had comparably high diversity; memory CD8+ cells much lower. Naive cells that were CXCR3-negative or CXCR3-positive used TRBV-TRBJ genes alike, while memory cells diverged.

This CDR3 comprises 15 residues. CDR1 is SGHRS and CDR2 is YFSETQ in the germline V gene. On this clonotype: Its target is not known.

TRB cDNA libraries were made by UMI-labeled 5' RACE. TCRdb reworked the 5' RACE reads into one entry per CDR3 protein, no DNA. The listing records around 84,000 distinct CDR3 sequences. The specimen was naive CXCR3+ CD8+ T cells from blood. The subset is: CD45RO-CCR7+CD27+CD95- naive CD8+ T cells expressing CXCR3 (TNR3+). The chain uses TRBV5-1 and TRBJ1-1; TCRdb's D call of TRBD1 is untestable without DNA. This clonotype was sampled from a human donor in good health. Some clones in this sample may be carry-over from other donors' samples. The CDR3 reads CASSWTGGPQTEAFF.